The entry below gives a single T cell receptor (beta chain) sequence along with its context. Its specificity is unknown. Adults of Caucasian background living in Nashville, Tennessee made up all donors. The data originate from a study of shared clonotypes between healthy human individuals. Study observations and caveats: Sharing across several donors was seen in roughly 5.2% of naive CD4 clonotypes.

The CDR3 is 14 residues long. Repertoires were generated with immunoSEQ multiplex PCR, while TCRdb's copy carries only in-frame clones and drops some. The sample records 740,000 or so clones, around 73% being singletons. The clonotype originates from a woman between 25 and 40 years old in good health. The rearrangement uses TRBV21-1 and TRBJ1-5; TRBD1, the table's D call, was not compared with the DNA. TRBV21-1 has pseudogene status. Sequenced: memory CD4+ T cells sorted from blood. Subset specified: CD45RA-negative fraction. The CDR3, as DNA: TGTGCCAGCAGCAATCAGGGTAGTAATCAGCCCCAGCATTTT. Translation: CASSNQGSNQPQHF.